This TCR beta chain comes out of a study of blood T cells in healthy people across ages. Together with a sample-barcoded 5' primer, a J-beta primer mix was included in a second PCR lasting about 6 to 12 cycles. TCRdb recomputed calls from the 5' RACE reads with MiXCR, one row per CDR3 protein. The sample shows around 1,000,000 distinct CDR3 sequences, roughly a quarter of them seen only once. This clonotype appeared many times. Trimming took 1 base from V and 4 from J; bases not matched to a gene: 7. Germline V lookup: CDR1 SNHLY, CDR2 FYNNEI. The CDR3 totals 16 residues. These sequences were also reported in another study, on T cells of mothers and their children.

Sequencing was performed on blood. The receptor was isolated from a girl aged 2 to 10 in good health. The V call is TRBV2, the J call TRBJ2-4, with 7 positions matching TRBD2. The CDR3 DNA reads TGTGCCAGCAGTGAAGTGGCGGGAGCTAGGAAAAACATTCAGTACTTC. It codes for CASSEVAGARKNIQYF.